This is a list of T cell receptor beta chains from one sample in a study of a mutant IDH1 vaccine in newly diagnosed glioma. For these receptors, no antigen is known. Measured with immunoSEQ multiplex PCR; TCRdb has only the in-frame clones, and not every one. This table has approximately 45,000 clones, around 92% appearing once. The sequencing here drew on PBMCs, taken from a glioma patient whose treatment included an IDH1 peptide vaccine. The receptors were gathered from a man in his fifties or sixties with glioma. CDR3s include the opening cysteine and the closing phenylalanine or tryptophan. The D gene is left open where the match is weak. Part of the rows lack a size; the others show once, few, many or a class for expanded clones.

d_gene: -
j_gene: TRBJ2-7
abundance: -
v_gene: TRBV9
CDR3nt: TGTGCCAGCAGCGTAGTTCGAGCGACTTGGACAGCTGAGGCGGGGGAGCAGTACTTC
CDR3aa: CASSVVRATWTAEAGEQYF

d_gene: -
j_gene: TRBJ1-1
abundance: -
v_gene: TRBV6-6
CDR3nt: TGTGCCAGCAGTTATCAGGAGAACACTGAAGCTTTCTTT
CDR3aa: CASSYQENTEAFF

d_gene: TRBD2
j_gene: TRBJ2-3
abundance: -
v_gene: TRBV29-1
CDR3nt: TGCAGCGTTGGCAGCGGGGCCAGCACAGATACGCAGTATTTT
CDR3aa: CSVGSGASTDTQYF

d_gene: -
j_gene: TRBJ1-5
abundance: few
v_gene: TRBV27
CDR3nt: TGTGCCAGCAGGAGACACTTAGATAGCAATCAGCCCCAGCATTTT
CDR3aa: CASRRHLDSNQPQHF

d_gene: -
j_gene: TRBJ2-7
abundance: once
v_gene: TRBV19
CDR3nt: TGTGCCAGTAGCGCCTCCAGCCTAAACTACTACGAGCAGTACTTC
CDR3aa: CASSASSLNYYEQYF

d_gene: -
j_gene: TRBJ1-1
abundance: once
v_gene: TRBV7-8
CDR3nt: TGTGCCAGCAGATGGGCGGGTGGGGCTGGGACTGAAGCTTTCTTT
CDR3aa: CASRWAGGAGTEAFF

d_gene: -
j_gene: TRBJ2-7
abundance: -
v_gene: TRBV10-3
CDR3nt: TGTGCCATCAGGGGACAAGGAGACTCCTACGAGCAGTACTTC
CDR3aa: CAIRGQGDSYEQYF

d_gene: -
j_gene: TRBJ2-1
abundance: -
v_gene: TRBV7-6
CDR3nt: TGTGCCAGCAGCACCGTCAGGGACCATGAGCAGTTCTTC
CDR3aa: CASSTVRDHEQFF

d_gene: -
j_gene: TRBJ2-6
abundance: -
v_gene: TRBV2
CDR3nt: TGTGCCAGCAGTGAACTTAGGAGTTCCGGGGCCAACGTCCTGACTTTC
CDR3aa: CASSELRSSGANVLTF

d_gene: TRBD1
j_gene: TRBJ1-2
abundance: once
v_gene: TRBV7-2
CDR3nt: TGTGCCAGCAGCTTCGGCGGACAGGGGGCTGGTGGCTACACCTTC
CDR3aa: CASSFGGQGAGGYTF

d_gene: -
j_gene: TRBJ2-7
abundance: -
v_gene: TRBV28
CDR3nt: TGTGCCAGCAAGGTAACAGGTTACGAGCAGTACTTC
CDR3aa: CASKVTGYEQYF

d_gene: -
j_gene: TRBJ2-6
abundance: -
v_gene: TRBV9
CDR3nt: TGTGCCAGCAGCGTAGAAGCCGTGGGCTCTGGGGCCAACGTCCTGACTTTC
CDR3aa: CASSVEAVGSGANVLTF

d_gene: -
j_gene: TRBJ2-7
abundance: -
v_gene: TRBV13
CDR3nt: TGTGCCAGCAGCTTTTCGGTTTCGTCCTACGAGCAGTACTTC
CDR3aa: CASSFSVSSYEQYF

d_gene: TRBD1
j_gene: TRBJ1-2
abundance: -
v_gene: TRBV4-1
CDR3nt: TGCGCCAGCAGCCCGGGACAGGGGGCCAACTATGGCTACACCTTC
CDR3aa: CASSPGQGANYGYTF

d_gene: -
j_gene: TRBJ2-5
abundance: -
v_gene: TRBV2
CDR3nt: TGTGCCAGCAGTTCCATTTTCGAGGGACAAGAGACCCAGTACTTC
CDR3aa: CASSSIFEGQETQYF

d_gene: -
j_gene: TRBJ1-5
abundance: -
v_gene: TRBV7-8
CDR3nt: TGTGCCAGCAGCCGCAACAGGGACCATCAGCCCCAGCATTTT
CDR3aa: CASSRNRDHQPQHF

d_gene: -
j_gene: TRBJ2-7
abundance: few
v_gene: TRBV15
CDR3nt: TGTGCCACCAGCAGAGATCCGGGCTACGAGCAGTACTTC
CDR3aa: CATSRDPGYEQYF

d_gene: TRBD1
j_gene: TRBJ1-3
abundance: -
v_gene: TRBV7-7
CDR3nt: TGTGCTAGCAGCCCGGGACAGGCCGGAAACACCATATATTTT
CDR3aa: CASSPGQAGNTIYF

d_gene: -
j_gene: TRBJ2-6
abundance: -
v_gene: TRBV9
CDR3nt: TGTGCCAGCAGCGTAACTTCTGTGGTTCACTCTGGGGCCAACGTCCTGACTTTC
CDR3aa: CASSVTSVVHSGANVLTF

d_gene: -
j_gene: TRBJ2-2
abundance: -
v_gene: TRBV19
CDR3nt: TGTGCCAGCGGACAGTTCGCGAACACCGGGGAGCTGTTTTTT
CDR3aa: CASGQFANTGELFF

d_gene: TRBD1
j_gene: TRBJ1-4
abundance: -
v_gene: TRBV19
CDR3nt: TGTGCCAGTAGCAATGACAGGGTAACTGAAAAACTGTTTTTT
CDR3aa: CASSNDRVTEKLFF

d_gene: -
j_gene: TRBJ1-1
abundance: -
v_gene: TRBV28
CDR3nt: TGTGCCAGCACCTCCCGGTCTAGCCTACGAAGGGACACTGAAGCTTTCTTT
CDR3aa: CASTSRSSLRRDTEAFF

d_gene: TRBD2
j_gene: TRBJ2-2
abundance: -
v_gene: TRBV27
CDR3nt: TGTGCCAGCAGTTTTGCGGGGGCGAACACCGGGGAGCTGTTTTTT
CDR3aa: CASSFAGANTGELFF

d_gene: TRBD1
j_gene: TRBJ2-7
abundance: -
v_gene: TRBV5-1
CDR3nt: TGCGCCAGCAGCTTGGGACAGGGAAGGGAGAGCGACGAGCAGTACTTC
CDR3aa: CASSLGQGRESDEQYF

d_gene: -
j_gene: TRBJ1-1
abundance: -
v_gene: TRBV27
CDR3nt: TGTGCCAGCAGCATAAGGGGGGCAGACACTGAAGCTTTCTTT
CDR3aa: CASSIRGADTEAFF

d_gene: -
j_gene: TRBJ2-6
abundance: -
v_gene: TRBV2
CDR3nt: TGTGCCGCGGGGACAGCTCTGTCTGGGGCCAACGTCCTGACTTTC
CDR3aa: CAAGTALSGANVLTF